This T cell receptor beta chain is drawn from a study of blood T cell repertoires in COVID-19. Study-wide context: PBMCs, B-cell-depleted T cells, or T cells were the source of the cDNA or gDNA that made up the material.

Germline V CDR1 and CDR2: SGHTA, FQGNSA. V shed 1 base and J shed 15 bases, with 13 bases lying between them. This CDR3 region has 12 residues. Generated by immunoSEQ multiplex PCR, the TCRdb table keeps only in-frame clones and is missing some. The sample lists 15,000 to 20,000 clones; roughly 80% were seen once. The sequence was collected from a woman aged 70-85 years with active COVID-19. V usage is TRBV7-2 and J usage is TRBJ2-1; D may be TRBD2 (6 bases). Sequenced: peripheral blood. The CDR3 region has the DNA TGTGCCAGCAGCTTAGGAGCTAGCGACACGTTCTTC. It yields the protein CASSLGASDTFF.